One sample yielded the 27 T cell receptor beta chains listed below, sequenced in a study of T cell repertoires in cytomegalovirus infection. TCRdb fed the reads into MiXCR, producing one record per CDR3 protein. The sample contains roughly 800,000 distinct CDR3 sequences, under 35% of which appear only once. For these receptors, no antigen is known. The sequencing here drew on cultured CD8+ T cells from PBMCs, taken from culture after CMV antigen stimulation. These TCRs come from a human donor in good health (CMV status not recorded). Some clones in this sample may be carry-over from other donors' samples.

Written as DNA, the CDR3 is TGCAGTGCTAGAGTGGGGGCAGCCACCTACGAGCAGTACGTC. Residues: CSARVGAATYEQYV. The chain recombines TRBV20-1 with TRBJ2-7, with D perhaps TRBD1 (6 bases). V was pared by 1 base and J by 2 bases, with 12 bases between. The CDR3 contains 14 residues. The germline V gene has CDR1 DFQATT and CDR2 SNEGSKA (reference sequence).

There are many counts of this clonotype. This sequence joins TRBV7-3 and TRBJ2-3; the D call may be TRBD1 or TRBD2 (5 bases each). Germline-derived CDR1 and CDR2 are SGHTA and FQGTGA. Trimming cost V 6 bases and J 2 bases, with 9 bases left between them. This CDR3 comprises 13 residues. This chain's CDR3 is CASSVGDTDTQYF. CDR3 DNA: TGTGCCAGCAGTGTGGGGGACACAGATACGCAGTATTTT.

This clonotype was recorded at least ten times. The chain couples TRBV19 to TRBJ1-4; D might be TRBD1 (5 bases). This CDR3 has 14 residues. Germline V gene data show CDR1 as LNHDA and CDR2 as SQIVND (reference sequence). V was clipped by 6 bases and J by 0 bases, with 8 bases between them. Written as DNA, the CDR3 is TGTGCCAGTAGCCCGACAGCAACTAATGAAAAACTGTTTTTT. It codes for CASSPTATNEKLFF. The complete variable domain, with remaining parts taken from reference TRBV19 and TRBJ1-4, reads DGGITQSPKYLFRKEGQNVTLSCEQNLNHDAMYWYRQDPGQGLRLIYYSQIVNDFQKGDIAEGYSVSREKKESFPLTVTSAQKNPTAFYLCASSPTATNEKLFFGSGTQLSVL.

The chain combines TRBV6-6 with TRBJ1-4, with a tentative D call TRBD1 (6 bases). The germline V gene encodes CDR1 MNHNY and CDR2 SVGAGI (reference sequence). Trimming pared 6 bases from V and 8 bases from J, leaving 19 bases between. This CDR3 region has 15 residues. CDR3 coding DNA: TGTGCCAGCAGGTTTATGGACAGCCTTAACGAAAAACTGTTTTTT. This gives the protein CASRFMDSLNEKLFF.

This chain links TRBV19 with TRBJ1-2; a possible D gene is TRBD1 (5 bases). This CDR3 region has 16 residues. Looked up from germline, CDR1 is LNHDA and CDR2 is SQIVND (reference sequence). The V gene lost 4 bases and the J gene lost 6 bases, with 21 bases spanning the gap. CDR3 sequence: CASSTREGPSSDGYTF. CDR3 nucleotides: TGTGCCAGTAGTACCCGGGAGGGGCCTTCGAGTGATGGCTACACCTTC.

This chain uses TRBV27 with TRBJ1-1; tentatively, D is TRBD1 (5 bases). V was shortened by 2 bases and J by 1 base, with 11 bases between the two germline ends. This CDR3 has 15 residues. Germline V lookup: CDR1 MNHEY, CDR2 SMNVEV (reference sequence). CDR3 protein: CASSLVGVPNTEAFF. The CDR3 coding sequence is TGTGCCAGCAGTTTAGTGGGGGTCCCGAACACTGAAGCTTTCTTT.

Many counts were recorded for this clonotype. The V gene is TRBV20-1, the J gene TRBJ2-1; no clear D gene. CDR1 and CDR2 (germline): DFQATT, SNEGSKA (reference sequence). Deletions cut 6 bases from V and 4 bases from J, with 7 bases between. CDR3 size: 11 residues. In DNA form, the CDR3 reads TGCAGTGCGGACGGGTACAATGAGCAGTTCTTC. Translating it yields CSADGYNEQFF.

The rearrangement links TRBV20-1 to TRBJ2-3, with 13 bases aligning to TRBD2. V was clipped by 0 bases and J by 5 bases; unmatched bases: 8. The CDR3 contains 17 residues. Looked up from germline, CDR1 is DFQATT and CDR2 is SNEGSKA (reference sequence). The CDR3 coding sequence is TGCAGTGCTAGAGATAGGACTAGCGGGGGCCGGGGAGATACGCAGTATTTT. Translating it yields CSARDRTSGGRGDTQYF.

This clonotype was counted ten times or more. This sequence joins TRBV7-2 and TRBJ2-1; 7 bases map to TRBD1. Trimming removed 7 bases from V and 0 bases from J; junction bases left unmatched: 15. Germline CDR1 reads SGHTA; CDR2 reads FQGNSA. This CDR3 has 18 residues. CDR3 region: CASNPAWTGSHSYNEQFF. CDR3 nucleotide sequence: TGTGCCAGCAACCCAGCCTGGACAGGTTCCCACTCCTACAATGAGCAGTTCTTC.

The chain couples TRBV7-6 to TRBJ2-5; D is unresolved. V dropped 2 bases and J dropped 7 bases, with 11 bases sitting between them. This CDR3 spans 13 amino acids. The germline gives CDR1 SGHVS, CDR2 FNYEAQ. The CDR3 is CASSLNRLGTQYF. The CDR3 DNA sequence: TGTGCCAGCAGCTTAAACCGTCTTGGGACCCAGTACTTC.

The V gene is TRBV2, the J gene TRBJ1-2, with TRBD1 as a possible D gene (5 bases). This CDR3 contains 14 residues. Germline-derived CDR1 and CDR2 are SNHLY and FYNNEI. V was shortened by 4 bases and J by 3 bases, with 12 bases between the two germline ends. The CDR3 sequence: CASSAARVDYGYTF. CDR3 nucleotides: TGTGCCAGCAGTGCCGCCAGGGTCGACTATGGCTACACCTTC.

This clonotype was recorded many times. The chain links TRBV12-3 or TRBV12-4 to TRBJ2-1; 10 nucleotides match TRBD1. V was pared by 8 bases and J by 5 bases, with 3 bases of the junction left unmatched. The CDR3 runs 13 residues. CDR3 residues: CASGTGANNEQFF. Written as DNA, the CDR3 is TGTGCCAGCGGGACAGGGGCGAACAATGAGCAGTTCTTC.

This chain uses TRBV20-1 with TRBJ2-1, with D possibly matching TRBD2 (6 bases). Deletions cut 5 bases from V and 10 bases from J, with 18 bases between. Looked up from germline, CDR1 is DFQATT and CDR2 is SNEGSKA (reference sequence). CDR3 length: 13 residues. The CDR3: CSAEGGAEEEQFF. The CDR3 DNA reads as TGCAGTGCTGAGGGCGGGGCGGAGGAAGAGCAGTTCTTC.

As for this clonotype: An end of the junction does not agree with germline; a read error may underlie this. Here the CDR3 reads CTTGANSYEQYF. The CDR3 DNA follows: TGCACCACGGGGGCAAACTCCTACGAGCAGTACTTC. The genes are TRBV10-3 and TRBJ2-7; D tentatively fits TRBD1 or TRBD2 (6 bases each). The CDR3 length is 12 residues. Germline V gene data show CDR1 as ENHRY and CDR2 as SYGVKD.

J is TRBJ1-2 and V is TRBV14, with D possibly being TRBD1 (5 bases). Germline V gene lookup returns CDR1 SGHDN and CDR2 FVKESK. Trimming removed 4 bases from V and 4 bases from J, with 16 bases in between. This CDR3 contains 15 residues. CDR3: CASSRTAGRPYGYTF. CDR3 in DNA: TGTGCCAGCAGCCGTACGGCAGGGCGACCCTATGGCTACACCTTC.

This clonotype has only a few counts. V and J are TRBV7-9 and TRBJ1-4, with D unresolved. Trimming removed 5 bases from V and 14 bases from J, with 18 bases in between. This CDR3 spans 13 amino acids. Germline CDR1 SEHNR, CDR2 FQNEAQ (reference sequence). For the CDR3, the DNA is TGTGCCAGCAGCGCCAACAGAGCCCTTGGGCTGTTTTTT. Its protein is CASSANRALGLFF. Using reference TRBV7-9 and TRBJ1-4 for the parts outside the CDR3, the full variable domain is DTGVSQNPRHKITKRGQNVTFRCDPISEHNRLYWYRQTLGQGPEFLTYFQNEAQLEKSRLLSDRFSAERPKGSFSTLEIQRTEQGDSAMYLCASSANRALGLFFGSGTQLSVL.

This clonotype has only one observation. The chain links TRBV5-5 to TRBJ2-2, with 11 bases matching TRBD1. The CDR3 length is 14 residues. V was clipped by 4 bases and J by 8 bases; unmatched bases: 4. Germline CDR1 reads SGHKS; CDR2 reads YYEKEE (reference sequence). The CDR3 here is CASSPGTGGGELFF. The CDR3 nucleotides are TGTGCCAGCAGCCCTGGGACAGGGGGAGGGGAGCTGTTTTTT.

The table lists this clonotype with a few counts. This chain joins TRBV7-3 and TRBJ1-2; the D is unclear. This CDR3 region has 13 residues. Germline V gene sequence: CDR1 SGHTA, CDR2 FQGTGA. V shed 5 bases and J shed 8 bases, with 15 bases lying between them. The chain's CDR3 is CASSISTPDGYTF. The CDR3 DNA reads TGTGCCAGCAGCATCTCGACTCCGGACGGCTACACCTTC.

The chain employs TRBV19 and TRBJ2-1; D remains ambiguous. This CDR3 comprises 17 residues. Trimming took 6 bases from V and 1 from J, leaving 19 bases between them. Germline assignment: CDR1 LNHDA and CDR2 SQIVND (reference sequence). CDR3 in amino acids: CASSPDQPGISYNEQFF. The DNA of the CDR3 is TGTGCCAGTAGCCCCGACCAACCAGGTATATCCTACAATGAGCAGTTCTTC.

This chain connects TRBV5-4 to TRBJ1-1; no definite D call. Deletions cut 1 base from V and 0 bases from J, with 19 bases between. Per germline, CDR1 SGHNT and CDR2 YYREEE (reference sequence). The CDR3 loop spans 18 amino acids. The DNA of the CDR3 is TGTGCCAGCAGCTTGAAACGGGAGACCCCCTTCATGAACACTGAAGCTTTCTTT. It is translated as CASSLKRETPFMNTEAFF.

The genes are TRBV7-3 and TRBJ2-1; 7 bases are shared with TRBD2. The CDR3 spans 12 residues. Germline lookup yields CDR1 SGHTA and CDR2 FQGTGA. Trimming cost V 8 bases and J 6 bases; bases outside gene matches: 4. The DNA for the CDR3 is TGTGCCAGCGGGGGGGTTGCCAATGAGCAGTTCTTC. Its translation is CASGGVANEQFF. The whole variable domain, filled in from reference TRBV7-3 and TRBJ2-1, reads GAGVSQTPSNKVTEKGKYVELRCDPISGHTALYWYRQSLGQGPEFLIYFQGTGAADDSGLPNDRFFAVRPEGSVSTLKIQRTERGDSAVYLCASGGVANEQFFGPGTRLTVL.

The chain carries TRBV20-1 and TRBJ1-1; D is perhaps TRBD1 (6 bases). Deletions cut 0 bases from V and 1 base from J, with 12 bases between. From germline, CDR1 is DFQATT and CDR2 SNEGSKA (reference sequence). The CDR3 covers 15 residues. CDR3 amino acids: CSARDLRGGNTEAFF. The CDR3 nucleotides read TGCAGTGCTAGAGATTTGAGAGGGGGGAACACTGAAGCTTTCTTT.

This chain uses TRBV6-2 or TRBV6-3 with TRBJ2-1; 7 positions match TRBD2. The V and J ends lost 7 bases and 10 bases, in that order; junction bases with no gene match: 10. CDR1 and CDR2 (germline): MNHEY, SVGEGT. The CDR3 is 13 residues long. The CDR3 region is CASIGLGAREQFF. The CDR3 DNA follows: TGTGCCAGCATCGGACTAGGGGCCCGGGAGCAGTTCTTC.

This clonotype was counted at least ten times. CDR3 residues: CASSYGDSQETQYF. For the CDR3, the DNA is TGTGCCAGCAGTTACGGGGACAGCCAAGAGACCCAGTACTTC. The J gene is TRBJ2-5, the V gene TRBV6-2 or TRBV6-3; the match to TRBD1 covers 7 bases. CDR3 length: 14 amino acids. J lost 1 base, V lost 2 bases, and 1 base had no gene match. Germline CDR1 reads MNHEY; CDR2 reads SVGEGT.

This sequence joins TRBV4-1 and TRBJ2-1; 13 bases agree with TRBD2. The trim removed 3 bases at V and 14 bases at J, leaving 7 bases unmatched. The germline gives CDR1 MGHRA, CDR2 YSYEKL. This CDR3 spans 14 amino acids. Here the CDR3 reads CASSHLTSGGEEFF. For the CDR3, the DNA is TGCGCCAGCAGCCACCTAACTAGCGGGGGGGAGGAGTTCTTC.

This clonotype was picked up many times. This chain joins TRBV20-1 and TRBJ1-2; the D gene is possibly TRBD1 (5 bases). CDR3 size: 13 residues. Germline V gives CDR1 DFQATT, CDR2 SNEGSKA (reference sequence). Trimming shortened V by 6 bases and J by 0 bases, and 11 bases separated the two germline ends. CDR3 sequence (DNA): TGCAGTGCCCCGGGACCCGCTAACTATGGCTACACCTTC. It translates to CSAPGPANYGYTF.

The CDR3 spells CASSEPGYYGYTF. As DNA, the CDR3 is TGTGCCAGCAGTGAACCAGGGTACTATGGCTACACCTTC. J is TRBJ1-2 and V is TRBV6-1, with a tentative D call TRBD1 (5 bases). The germline CDR1 and CDR2 sequences are MNHNS and SASEGT. The CDR3 has 13 amino acids. V lost 2 bases to trimming and J lost 3 bases, with 7 bases between them.